The clone carrying this T cell receptor beta chain was counted ten times or more. The CDR3 goes on 3 residues after the read ends, and that part is filled in from the germline J gene. These data originate in a study of T cell clonality in common variable immunodeficiency. Sequencing used immunoSEQ multiplex PCR; TCRdb keeps in-frame clones, though not all of them. This sample includes 25,000 to 40,000 clones with no singletons; its ten biggest clones take up about 3.8%. CDR3 length: 13 amino acids. Germline V gene data show CDR1 as SGHRS and CDR2 as YFSETQ. The material sequenced was peripheral blood mononuclear cells. This TCR was sampled from a person aged 18 to 75 in good health. V usage is TRBV5-1 and J usage is TRBJ1-2; no firm D call. The sequenced part of the CDR3 DNA is TGCGCCACCCTAATCCGATTTACCTACGAC. Residues: CATLIRFTYD. The full CDR3 protein reads CATLIRFTYDYTF.